Reported below is one T cell receptor (beta chain). Survey-level immunoSEQ sequencing profiled the TCR beta repertoire. Generated by immunoSEQ multiplex PCR, the TCRdb table keeps only in-frame clones and is missing some. The table records approximately 53,000 clones, more than 85% of them present only once. Germline CDR1 reads LNHDA; CDR2 reads SQIVND (reference sequence). The CDR3 runs to 15 residues. Trimming cost V 4 bases and J 8 bases; bases outside gene matches: 12. The source is a man aged 35-49 years with rheumatoid arthritis. Source material: PBMCs. The rearrangement links TRBV19 to TRBJ1-1; 8 bases map to TRBD1. The CDR3 region has the DNA TGTGCCAGTAGTAAAAAGGGACAGGCGGACTTCGAAGCTTTCTTT. Translated, it gives CASSKKGQADFEAFF.